At least ten counts were recorded for the clone carrying this T cell receptor (beta chain). Its cognate antigen is unknown. The V gene lost 9 bases and the J gene lost 1 base, with 17 bases spanning the gap. Looked up from germline, CDR1 is KGHDR and CDR2 is SFDVKD. The CDR3 runs 15 residues. cDNA molecules, individually, were tagged with unique molecular identifiers. TCRdb passed the 5' RACE reads through MiXCR, listing each CDR3 protein once. The sample holds 70,000 to 75,000 distinct CDR3 sequences, 10% to 15% seen once. The data belong to a study of early T cells in non-severe SARS-CoV-2 infection. Across the whole study: Sequencing of bulk RNA from unsorted whole blood was done, without chain pairing.

Whole-study results and caveats: VDJdb-based annotation leaned toward anti-spike CD8 responses and missed private and CD4 specificities.

The chain joins TRBV24-1 to TRBJ2-5, with D tentatively TRBD1 or TRBD2 (6 bases each). The sequenced material came from whole blood. The receptor was isolated from an adult who was a healthcare worker with PCR-confirmed SARS-CoV-2 infection or an uninfected control (not recorded which). In DNA form, the CDR3 reads TGTGCCACCTCCGGGGGCAGGGCCTTCCAAGAGACCCAGTACTTC. Translating gives CATSGGRAFQETQYF.